This T cell receptor beta chain was observed in a study of T cells expressing NK-cell markers. Study summary: Cells sorted as CD3+CD56+NKG2C+, CD3+CD56+NKG2C- and CD3+CD56-NKG2C+ T cells supplied the TCR beta repertoires.

Germline V gene sequence: CDR1 MNHEY, CDR2 SVGEGT. CDR3 length: 19 amino acids. TCRdb reprocessed the 5' RACE reads and keeps a single row for each CDR3 protein, giving no DNA. The table lists 300,000 or so distinct CDR3 sequences, with about 4% in the top ten. The specimen was blood T cells: a sorted CD56 or NKG2C T cell subset, CD4+ or CD8+ T cells, or bulk PBMC T cells (not recorded which). The V call is TRBV6-2 or TRBV6-3, the J call TRBJ2-2; TCRdb picks TRBD2, but there is no DNA to check that call. This TCR came from a woman aged 18 to 69 in good health. CDR3 in amino acids: CASSSAPPLAGDNTGELFF.